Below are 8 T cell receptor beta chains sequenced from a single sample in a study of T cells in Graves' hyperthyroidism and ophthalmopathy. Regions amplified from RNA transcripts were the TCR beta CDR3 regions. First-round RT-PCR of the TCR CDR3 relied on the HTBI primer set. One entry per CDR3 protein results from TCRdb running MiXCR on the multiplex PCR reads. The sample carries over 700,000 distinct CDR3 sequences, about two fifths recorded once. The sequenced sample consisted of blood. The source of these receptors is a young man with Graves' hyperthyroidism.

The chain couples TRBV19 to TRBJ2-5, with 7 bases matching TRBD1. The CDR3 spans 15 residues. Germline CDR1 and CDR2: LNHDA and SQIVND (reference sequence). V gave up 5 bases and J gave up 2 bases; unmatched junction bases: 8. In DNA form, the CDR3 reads TGTGCCAGTAGTCCCCTGGGACAGACTCAAGAGACCCAGTACTTC. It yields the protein CASSPLGQTQETQYF.

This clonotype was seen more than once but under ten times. The CDR3 region has the DNA TGTGCCAGTATGGATGGGGCCTCTAATGAAAAACTGTTTTTT. This encodes CASMDGASNEKLFF. The rearrangement joins TRBV19 to TRBJ1-4; possible D gene TRBD1, 5 bases. Trimming pared 7 bases from V and 3 bases from J, leaving 12 bases between. The CDR3 loop spans 14 amino acids. Germline assignment: CDR1 LNHDA and CDR2 SQIVND (reference sequence).

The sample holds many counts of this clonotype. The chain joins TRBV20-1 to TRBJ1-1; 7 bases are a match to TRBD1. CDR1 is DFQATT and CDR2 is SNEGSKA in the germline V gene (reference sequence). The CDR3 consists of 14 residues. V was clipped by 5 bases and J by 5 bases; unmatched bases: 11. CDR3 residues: CSAPDRLRRTEAFF. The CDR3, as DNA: TGCAGTGCTCCGGACAGGTTACGGAGGACTGAAGCTTTCTTT.

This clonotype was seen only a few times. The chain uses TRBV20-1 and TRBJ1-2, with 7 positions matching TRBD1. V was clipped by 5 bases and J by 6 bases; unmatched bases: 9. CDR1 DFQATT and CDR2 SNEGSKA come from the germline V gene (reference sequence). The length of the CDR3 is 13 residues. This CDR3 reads CSAHRGGIDGYTF. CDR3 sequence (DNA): TGCAGTGCTCACAGGGGTGGAATAGATGGCTACACCTTC.

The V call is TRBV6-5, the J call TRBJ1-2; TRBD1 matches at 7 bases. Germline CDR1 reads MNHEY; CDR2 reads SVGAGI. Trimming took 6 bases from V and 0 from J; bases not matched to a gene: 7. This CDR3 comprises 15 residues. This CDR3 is CASRTGTAPNYGYTF. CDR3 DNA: TGTGCCAGCAGGACCGGGACAGCGCCTAACTATGGCTACACCTTC.

For the CDR3, the DNA is TGCGCCAGCAGCTTGAAAGGAGAAAAGAACACCGGGGAGCTGTTTTTT. Translation: CASSLKGEKNTGELFF. V gene TRBV5-1 combines with J gene TRBJ2-2; unclear D gene. The CDR3 consists of 16 residues. CDR1 and CDR2 from the germline V gene are SGHRS and YFSETQ. Trimming took off 1 base at V and 1 base at J, with 11 bases between the two ends.

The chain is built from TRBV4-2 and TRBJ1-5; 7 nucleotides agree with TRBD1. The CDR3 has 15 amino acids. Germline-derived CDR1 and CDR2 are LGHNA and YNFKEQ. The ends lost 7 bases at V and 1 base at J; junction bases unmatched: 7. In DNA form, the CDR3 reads TGTGCCAGCATCCTCCTGACAGGGAGCAATCAGCCCCAGCATTTT. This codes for CASILLTGSNQPQHF.

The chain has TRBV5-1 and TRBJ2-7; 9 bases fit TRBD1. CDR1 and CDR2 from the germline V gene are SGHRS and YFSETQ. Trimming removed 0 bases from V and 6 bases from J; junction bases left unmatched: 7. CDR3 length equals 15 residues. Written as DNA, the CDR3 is TGCGCCAGCAGCTTGGAGGGACAGGGTTTAGGCGAGCAGTACTTC. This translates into CASSLEGQGLGEQYF.